The present entry profiles one T cell receptor beta chain with its context. Its target is not known. This specimen comes from a study of beta chain features in type 1 diabetes. Whole-study context: Across all samples, about 100,000,000 sorted cells were examined.

Broader study findings: For type 1 diabetes patients, VDJ junctions showed fewer insertions and more deletions.

The germline gives CDR1 SQVTM, CDR2 ANQGSEA. After removal of 8 bases from V and 5 bases from J, the junction contained 9 bases not matched to a gene. CDR3 length equals 15 residues. Expressed TCRB transcripts were sequenced because the entire RNA isolate underwent reverse transcription. The data were produced by immunoSEQ multiplex PCR, yet TCRdb's version contains in-frame clones alone and is incomplete. The data show approximately 400,000 clones, roughly 16% seen once. Every single donor gave one heparinised blood draw, and these averaged approximately 120 mL. Cell sorting via CD45RO/CCR7/CD25/CD127/CD95/CD27 was performed to obtain CD4+ naive, central memory, regulatory and stem cell-like memory cells.

The material sequenced was naive CD4+ T cells from blood. The source is a woman under 30 in good health. V and J are TRBV29-1 and TRBJ2-5; 15 bases are a match to TRBD2. The CDR3 nucleotides read TGCAGCTCATGGACTAGCGGGAGGGCCGGGGAGACCCAGTACTTC. Encoded protein: CSSWTSGRAGETQYF. The whole variable domain, remainder taken from reference TRBV29-1 and TRBJ2-5, is SAVISQKPSRDICQRGTSLTIQCQVDSQVTMMFWYRQQPGQSLTLIATANQGSEATYESGFVIDKFPISRPNLTFSTLTVSNMSPEDSSIYLCSSWTSGRAGETQYFGPGTRLLVL.